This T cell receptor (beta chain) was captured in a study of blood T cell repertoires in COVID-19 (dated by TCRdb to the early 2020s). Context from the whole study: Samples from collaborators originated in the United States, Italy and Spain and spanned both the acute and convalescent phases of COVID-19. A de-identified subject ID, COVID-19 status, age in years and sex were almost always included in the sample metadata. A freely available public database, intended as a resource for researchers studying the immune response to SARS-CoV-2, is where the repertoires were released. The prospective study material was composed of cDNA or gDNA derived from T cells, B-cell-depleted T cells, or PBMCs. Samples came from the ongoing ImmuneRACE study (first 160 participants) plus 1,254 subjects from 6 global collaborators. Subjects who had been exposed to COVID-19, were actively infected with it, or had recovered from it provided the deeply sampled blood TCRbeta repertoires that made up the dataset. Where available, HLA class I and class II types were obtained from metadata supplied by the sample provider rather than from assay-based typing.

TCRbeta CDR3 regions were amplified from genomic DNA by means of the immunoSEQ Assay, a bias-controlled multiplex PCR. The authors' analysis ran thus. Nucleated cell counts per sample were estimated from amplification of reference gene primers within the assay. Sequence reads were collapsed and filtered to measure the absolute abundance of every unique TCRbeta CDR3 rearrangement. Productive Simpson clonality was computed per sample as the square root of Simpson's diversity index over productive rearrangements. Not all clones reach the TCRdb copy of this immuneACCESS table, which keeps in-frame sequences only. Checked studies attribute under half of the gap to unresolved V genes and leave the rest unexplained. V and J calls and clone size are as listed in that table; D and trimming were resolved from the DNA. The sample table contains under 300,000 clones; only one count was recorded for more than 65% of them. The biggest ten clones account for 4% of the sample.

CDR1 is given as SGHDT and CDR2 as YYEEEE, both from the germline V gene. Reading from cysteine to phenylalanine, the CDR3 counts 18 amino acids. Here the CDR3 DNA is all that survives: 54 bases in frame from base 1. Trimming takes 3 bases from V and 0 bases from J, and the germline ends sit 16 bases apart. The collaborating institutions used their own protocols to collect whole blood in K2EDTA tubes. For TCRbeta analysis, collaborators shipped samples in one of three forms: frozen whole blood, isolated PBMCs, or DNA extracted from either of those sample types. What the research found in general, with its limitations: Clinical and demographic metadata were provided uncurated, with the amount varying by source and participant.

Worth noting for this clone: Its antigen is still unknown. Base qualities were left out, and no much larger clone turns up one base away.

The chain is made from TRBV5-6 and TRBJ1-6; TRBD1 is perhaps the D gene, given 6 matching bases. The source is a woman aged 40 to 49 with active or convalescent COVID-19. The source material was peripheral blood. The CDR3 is CASSSTGPGFSYNSPLHF. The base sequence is TGTGCCAGCAGCTCGACAGGCCCAGGTTTCTCCTATAATTCACCCCTCCACTTT.